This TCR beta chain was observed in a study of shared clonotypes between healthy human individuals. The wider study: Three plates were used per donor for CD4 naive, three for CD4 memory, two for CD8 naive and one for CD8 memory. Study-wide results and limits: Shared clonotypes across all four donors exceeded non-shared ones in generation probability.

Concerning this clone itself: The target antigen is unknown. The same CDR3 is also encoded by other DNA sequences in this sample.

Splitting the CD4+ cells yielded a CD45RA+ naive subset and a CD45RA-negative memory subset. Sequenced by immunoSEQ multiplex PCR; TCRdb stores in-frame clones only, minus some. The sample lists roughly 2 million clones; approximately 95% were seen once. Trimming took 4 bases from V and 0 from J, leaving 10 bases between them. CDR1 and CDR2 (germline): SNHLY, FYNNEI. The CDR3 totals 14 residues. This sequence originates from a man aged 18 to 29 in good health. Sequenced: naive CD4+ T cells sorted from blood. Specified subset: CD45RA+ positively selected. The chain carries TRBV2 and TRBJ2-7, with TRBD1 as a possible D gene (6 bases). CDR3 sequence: CASSVGDTSYEQYF. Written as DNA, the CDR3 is TGTGCCAGCAGTGTCGGGGACACCTCCTACGAGCAGTACTTC.